The present T cell receptor (beta chain) was sequenced within a study of technical replicates of blood from several donors. The table came from immunoSEQ multiplex PCR; TCRdb's copy has only in-frame clones and leaves some out. The repertoire has some 87,000 clones, approximately 96% of them found once; the top ten carry 0.3% to 0.35%. Sequencing was performed on T cells isolated from PBMCs. This receptor was identified in a human donor in good health.

DNA of the CDR3: TGTGCCAGCAGTTACGGACTAGCGGGAGGCAATGAGCAGTTCTTC. This sequence encodes CASSYGLAGGNEQFF. This sequence joins TRBV27 and TRBJ2-1; 14 nucleotides align to TRBD2. The trim removed 4 bases at V and 6 bases at J, leaving 2 bases unmatched. Germline values: CDR1 MNHEY, CDR2 SMNVEV (reference sequence). This CDR3 is 15 amino acids long.